Sequencing of this T cell receptor beta chain was carried out in a study of glioma-infiltrating T cells after dendritic cell vaccination. As for the study in general: Dendritic cell vaccine was injected intradermally three times, biweekly.

The primer mix had 60 V beta and 13 J beta primers. The data were produced by immunoSEQ multiplex PCR, yet TCRdb's version contains in-frame clones alone and is incomplete. The repertoire includes approximately 85,000 clones, around 85% of them detected once, and about 8.5% sits in the top ten. The table lists this clone with a few counts. Germline CDR1 reads SGHTA; CDR2 reads FQGTGA. The CDR3 has 19 residues. J lost 5 bases, V lost 9 bases, and 21 bases had no gene match. The time point here: after dendritic cell vaccination, including at tumor progression/relapse. Before vaccination, two weeks after the third vaccination, and at progression, PBMC were collected.

Sequenced material: blood, taken after dendritic cell vaccination. This sequence joins TRBV7-3 and TRBJ1-6, with 8 bases lining up with TRBD1. This sequence was found in a human donor with glioblastoma. The CDR3 spells CARYVRSPVPTGDNSPLHF. The CDR3 nucleotides read TGTGCCAGATACGTAAGGTCACCAGTCCCGACAGGGGATAATTCACCCCTCCACTTT.